The entry below gives a single T cell receptor (beta chain) sequence along with its context. No antigen is known for it. Base-call qualities are not available, and no considerably larger clone is one nucleotide away. The cohort was made up of under 800 healthy bone marrow donors. At the time of sampling, all cohort members were nominally healthy, though unrecorded immune exposures were likely present. CMV serostatus was positive for approximately 300 and negative for about half of the roughly 700 cohort members, and was not recorded for this donor. A peripheral blood sample was collected from each donor, and TCR beta sequencing was performed on peripheral blood mononuclear cells. Genomic DNA extraction from the blood cell samples was performed with the Qiagen DNeasy Blood Extraction Kit. The CDR3 runs 16 residues from the cysteine to the phenylalanine. Left in the record is the CDR3 DNA by itself, 48 bases read in frame from the first base. At the junction V is shortened by 6 bases and J by 6 bases, with 21 bases in between. CDR1 and CDR2 (SEHNR, FQNEAQ) derive from the germline V gene (reference sequence).

This entry belongs to a study of cytomegalovirus exposure and HLA in healthy donors (dated by TCRdb to about 2017). About the full investigation: In an earlier analysis of some 550 of the donors, 276 Gb of sequence data and 117 million unique TCR beta sequences from 180 million or so T cells were reported. An early release that covered fewer than 750 HLA-typed donors contained 300 to 350 gigabases of sequencing data and tens of millions of unique TCR sequences. The genetic ancestry cluster associated with self-reported Caucasian donors included approximately 85% of the 350 to 500 genotyped donors. The study aimed to test whether signatures of past pathogen exposure could be identified by cataloging public T cell receptors. The study profiled the T cell repertoires of approximately 700 subjects by immunosequencing and related them to cytomegalovirus serostatus. Along with the approximately 620-subject first cohort, a separate validation cohort of over 90 different subjects was used. To predict cytomegalovirus infection status, the study combined high-throughput TCR immunosequencing, statistical association of individual TCRs with disease status, and machine learning. A later analysis re-analyzed previously published TCR beta repertoires from 650 to 800 donors and added high-resolution HLA genotyping to study TCR occurrence patterns. In the later analysis, no new phenotypic data were used to find candidate immune exposures; instead, reliance was placed on TCR beta sequences and their occurrence across donors. To decide whether each TCR beta V gene segment behaved as functional or pseudogenic, an earlier analysis of some 570 of the donors relied on high-throughput TCR beta sequencing. Donor age, sex, ethnicity and CMV serostatus were collected together with the repertoire data. In a later genetic analysis, genome-wide SNP genotypes for about three fifths of the roughly 670 donors were used, and that subset was treated as a discovery cohort. All discovery cohort repertoires had been generated on a single sequencing platform. Class I and class II HLA loci were covered by the typing at four-digit resolution. Typing coverage differed by locus: A, B, C, DRB1 and DQB1 were typed in roughly 629-630 donors, DQA1 in about 500, DPA1 in 600 to 610, and DPB1 in 472. A few DR-DQ haplotypes were handled as single units for association and clustering because linkage in the cohort was strong. Among approximately 370 genotyped donors of the cohort, an average of roughly 230,000 unique TCR beta nucleotide sequences was sequenced per donor, of which 15% to 20% were non-productive. Paper-wide results and their limitations: Most CMV-associated TCR beta chains appeared to be HLA-restricted in a later analysis, and the HLA associations seemed to be driven largely by CMV exposure. The classifier was reported to diagnose cytomegalovirus status with high specificity and sensitivity in both the original and validation cohorts. In a later analysis, several top co-occurrence clusters were reported to appear linked to parvovirus B19, influenza, CMV and Epstein-Barr virus. Assigning TCR associations to individual alleles was difficult when HLA alleles, especially DR and DQ, strongly co-occurred. In a later analysis, TCR association rates were found to vary across HLA loci, with the most associated TCRs seen for DRB1 alleles and the fewest for HLA-C alleles. Roughly uniform sequencing depth across donors was assumed in presence/absence analyses, although this assumption may not hold. A later analysis associated 15,000 to 20,000 TCR beta sequences with specific HLA alleles at a false discovery rate of 0.05. Most TCR sequences were observed very rarely across donors, whereas some public TCRs were present in many individuals. Compared with the 666-donor mean, donors in an Asian-associated ancestry cluster had fewer N-insertions in productive TCRs, according to a later genetic analysis. The 87-base-pair reads could not distinguish some IMGT-functional V segments, including TRBV6-2 and TRBV6-3, so those segments were excluded. In a later genetic analysis, a missense DCLRE1C variant was associated with V-gene and J-gene trimming of TCR beta chains, and the association was replicated in an independent cohort. According to the authors, the approach could potentially be generalized to other disease states and immunological phenotypes. A few of the identified cytomegalovirus-associated TCR beta chains were confirmed in vitro to be specific for cytomegalovirus antigens. Only TCR beta chains were sequenced in this cohort, and the absence of alpha or paired-chain data limited detectable features. Linkage disequilibrium might explain the correlated functional status among segregating V segments, but an unknown experimental factor could not be excluded. In an earlier analysis of some 540 of the donors, most TCR beta V segments appeared in productive rearrangements about 87% or about 30% of the time, broadly matching IMGT annotations. Over 15 rarely observed V segments, including chromosome 9 orphons, were excluded from the earlier analysis of 550 to 700 of the donors because counts were too low. A cluster of highly shared sequence variants was judged likely to represent a technical artifact of the sequencing pipeline. In a later analysis, HLA-associated TCR beta chains showed more clonal expansion and lower generation probabilities than non-associated chains that were equally common. Because some donors lacked HLA typing at each locus, the association tests relied only on the typed subset. A further reported finding was that TCR beta sequences accurately predicted the HLA-A and HLA-B alleles for most subjects in the first cohort. A total of roughly 160 TCR beta chains were listed by the study as associated with cytomegalovirus. CMV serostatus was the only immune exposure information available for the cohort.

Receptor amplification or capture employed the immunoSEQ multiplex PCR assay. For the multiplex PCR, a mixture combining 60 forward primers for TCR Vbeta segments and 13 reverse primers for TCR Jbeta segments was used. A multiplex PCR assay on genomic DNA amplified the CDR3 region of rearranged TCR beta genes. The amplified TCR beta libraries were sequenced on the Illumina HiSeq System as 87-base-pair reads. Regarding the original processing steps: A later analysis tallied roughly 78 million unique TCR beta chains across the 666 repertoires, and approximately 12 million of those chains were shared by two or more donors. Raw reads were error-corrected and collapsed into unique sequences with a nearest-neighbor algorithm that merged closely related sequences to remove PCR and sequencing errors. CDR3 sequences were aligned to IMGT reference sequences to assign V, D and J gene segments. For a sequence to be retained, a match of at least six nucleotides was required to both a V gene segment and a J gene segment. A rearrangement was called productive if the CDR3 had no stop codons and remained in frame with V and J, and every other rearrangement was called non-productive. Following IMGT convention, CDR3 was defined as the stretch from the second conserved V-encoded cysteine up to the conserved J-encoded phenylalanine. The earlier analysis of a few hundred of the donors excluded sequences that lacked an unambiguous match to a single V gene segment. In an earlier analysis of about 590 of the donors, a V segment was called functional when productive rearrangements were above 56.7%, and segregating when the standard deviation between donors exceeded 5%. A statistical classification framework was developed to diagnose cytomegalovirus status using the catalog of TCR beta chain sequences. A later analysis assigned V and J genes by comparing TCR nucleotide sequences with IMGT/GENE-DB human TR gene sequences. Using the TCRdist pipeline, a later analysis assigned CDR3 sequences along with most-parsimonious VDJ recombination scenarios. In a later analysis, each TCR beta chain was defined by its CDR3 amino acid sequence together with its V-gene family, and reads lacking a unique V-gene family were excluded. In a later analysis, around 600 highly shared, low-generation-probability nucleotide sequences were removed to address suspected cross-contamination and a sequencing artifact. A later analysis calculated a clonal expansion index for each public chain from normalized within-repertoire ranks of inferred template counts. Generation probabilities in a later analysis came from a VDJ recombination model fitted to out-of-frame rearrangements, and those results were checked against IGoR. In a later analysis, TCR-TCR, TCR-HLA and TCR-CMV co-occurrence was scored with hypergeometric tests, and a repertoire-size bias correction was applied to TCR pairs. To estimate false discovery rates, a later analysis permuted the HLA or CMV assignments 20 times. In a later analysis, co-occurring TCRs were grouped using DBSCAN, with TCRdist sequence similarity added in when clustering inside HLA-allele-positive subsets. Repertoires with fewer than 30,000 or more than 120,000 public chains, plus five repertoires with anomalous nucleotide sharing, were excluded from co-occurrence clustering. The source is immuneACCESS, and TCRdb retained only in-frame sequences with V and J called. Part of the clones is not carried over; for the studies checked, unresolved V genes explain less than half of this, and the remainder is unexplained. From that table come the V and J calls and clone size; the DNA was used to work out D and trimming. This sample gives some 56,000 clones in total; about 83% of them show up just once. The ten top clones hold under 2% of the sample.

Sequencing input: PBMCs. This receptor chain uses TRBV7-9 and TRBJ1-5; the D gene lacks a confident call. The TCR sequence derives from a human donor in good health. The CDR3 here reads CASRPGKIRTGQPQHF. The nucleotides read TGTGCCAGCAGGCCCGGGAAAATTAGGACCGGTCAGCCCCAGCATTTT.